This T cell receptor beta chain comes out of a study of blood T cell repertoires in COVID-19. The V segment lost 4 bases and the J segment 8 bases; nucleotides outside the gene matches: 11. The CDR3 spans 16 residues. Germline V gene lookup returns CDR1 MDHEN and CDR2 SYDVKM. Assay used: immunoSEQ multiplex PCR; TCRdb lists only in-frame clones, some missing. The table shows around 340,000 clones, with roughly 86% occurring only once. The sample was PBMCs or T cells enriched from blood (not recorded which). This chain connects TRBV28 to TRBJ1-4; 9 nucleotides agree with TRBD1. This clonotype was sampled from a woman aged 30 to 39 who had been exposed to COVID-19. CDR3 region: CASSSGGTGLGEKLFF. In DNA form, the CDR3 reads TGTGCCAGCAGTTCCGGGGGGACAGGGCTGGGAGAAAAACTGTTTTTT.